This paragraph reports one T cell receptor beta chain. TCRdb's copy holds only in-frame clones and misses some; the assay was immunoSEQ multiplex PCR. Here the sample spans more than 550,000 clones, around 85% being singletons. These data are taken from a study of shared T cell receptors in the human thymus. The CDR3 covers 18 residues. With V trimmed by 1 base and J by 0 bases, 3 bases remained unmatched. Germline V gene sequence: CDR1 SGHAT, CDR2 FQDESV (reference sequence). Another study also made use of these data, one on human thymus T cells. That paper adds: Thymic tissue was derived from resections collected during corrective heart surgery. Thymic TCR repertoires of unrelated people reportedly overlapped highly.

What was sequenced was thymocytes. This TCR was sampled from a girl under three years old with a congenital heart defect. The gene calls are TRBV11-1 and TRBJ2-2; 12 bases are shared with TRBD2. The CDR3, as DNA: TGTGCCAGCAGCTTAGTTCCTAGCGGGGGGGCGAACACCGGGGAGCTGTTTTTT. Translation gives CASSLVPSGGANTGELFF. The full variable domain, its missing parts supplied by reference TRBV11-1 and TRBJ2-2, is EAEVAQSPRYKITEKSQAVAFWCDPISGHATLYWYRQILGQGPELLVQFQDESVVDDSQLPKDRFSAERLKGVDSTLKIQPAELGDSAMYLCASSLVPSGGANTGELFFGEGSRLTVL.